This TCR beta chain was captured in a study of preoperative IRX-2 immunotherapy in early breast cancer. Sequencing was performed with immunoSEQ multiplex PCR; in TCRdb, only in-frame clones are kept and a portion is missing. Of approximately 98,000 clones in the sample, about nine tenths were seen once. The CDR3 spans 15 residues. V lost 0 bases and J lost 5, with 11 bases in between. The germline V gene has CDR1 SGHRS and CDR2 YFSETQ. Regarding treatment: preoperative locoregional IRX-2 cytokine immunotherapy. This phase Ib study tested locoregional IRX-2 cytokine immunotherapy given before surgery. The V gene is TRBV5-1, the J gene TRBJ2-2, with D unclear. The sample consisted of tumor tissue, taken after IRX-2 immunotherapy. This receptor was obtained from a human donor with breast cancer. The CDR3 coding sequence is TGCGCCAGCAGCTTGGACGACATCCGAACCGGGGAGCTGTTTTTT. Its protein is CASSLDDIRTGELFF.